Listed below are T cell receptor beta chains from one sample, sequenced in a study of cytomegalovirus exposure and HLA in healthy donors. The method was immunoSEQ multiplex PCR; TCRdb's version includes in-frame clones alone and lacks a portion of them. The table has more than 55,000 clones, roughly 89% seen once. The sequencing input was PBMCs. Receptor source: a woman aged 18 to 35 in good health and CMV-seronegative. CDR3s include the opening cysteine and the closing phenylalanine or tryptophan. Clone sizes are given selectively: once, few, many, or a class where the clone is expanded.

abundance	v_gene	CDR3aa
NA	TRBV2	CASSEVGQENYGYTF
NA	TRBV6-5	CACGLASNEQFF
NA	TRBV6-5	CASSYSGGARGNTIYF
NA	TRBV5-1	CASSGSKGGTVVMNTEAFF
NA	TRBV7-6	CASSLVPGGGRGYTF
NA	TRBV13	CASSLDRVSGYTF
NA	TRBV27	CASRPTGTGGFGEQFF
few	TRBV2	CASRGQDSYEQYF
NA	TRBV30	CAWSVVGGEQYF
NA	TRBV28	CASSLGTGSYEQYF
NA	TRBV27	CASSLQGGNEQFF
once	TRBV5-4	CASKGQGLEQYF
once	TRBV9	CASDGTGGNNTGELFF
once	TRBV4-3	CASSQESSGANVLTF
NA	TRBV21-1	CASSKFGLGQGLNRGDYGYTF
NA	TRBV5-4	CASNRQGGSGANVLTF
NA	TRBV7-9	CASSLGGRGLGYGYTF
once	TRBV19	CASQSGTPNYGYTF
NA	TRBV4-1	CASSQASTDTQYF
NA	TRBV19	CASSPGLAGTNEQFF
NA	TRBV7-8	CASTIGGKSEKLFF
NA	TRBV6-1	CASTSGQRNQPQHF
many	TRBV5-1	CASSLASGSFTDTQYF
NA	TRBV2	CASSDLGRSGNTIYF
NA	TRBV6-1	CASSERRPRQGGGTYGYTF
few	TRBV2	CASSFFRRVFTEAFF
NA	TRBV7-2	CASSRQVVGGTEAFF
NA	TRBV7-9	CASSLGGQGGGGKLFF
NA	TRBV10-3	CAISRDRKTDTQYF
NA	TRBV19	CASTSLNTEAFF
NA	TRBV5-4	CASSSDRGRDNEQFF
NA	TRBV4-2	CASSPGTSFSYEQYF